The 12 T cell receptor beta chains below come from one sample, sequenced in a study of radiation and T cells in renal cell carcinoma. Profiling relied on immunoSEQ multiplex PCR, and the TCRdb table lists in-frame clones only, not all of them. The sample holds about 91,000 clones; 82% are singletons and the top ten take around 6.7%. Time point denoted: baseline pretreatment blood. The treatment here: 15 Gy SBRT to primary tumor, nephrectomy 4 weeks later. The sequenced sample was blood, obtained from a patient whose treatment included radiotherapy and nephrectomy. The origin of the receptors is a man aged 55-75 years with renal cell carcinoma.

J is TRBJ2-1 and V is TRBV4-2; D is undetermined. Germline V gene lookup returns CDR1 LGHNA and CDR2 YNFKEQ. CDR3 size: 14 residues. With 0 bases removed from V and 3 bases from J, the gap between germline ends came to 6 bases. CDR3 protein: CASSQEALYNEQFF. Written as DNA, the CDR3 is TGTGCCAGCAGCCAAGAAGCCCTCTACAATGAGCAGTTCTTC.

DNA of the CDR3: TGTGCCAGTAGTGACGGAGAAAGGGGCGAAAAACTGTTTTTT. Amino acid sequence: CASSDGERGEKLFF. The rearrangement joins TRBV19 to TRBJ1-4; tentatively, D is TRBD1 (5 bases). The germline CDR1 and CDR2 sequences are LNHDA and SQIVND (reference sequence). CDR3 length equals 14 residues. Between the trimmed V and J ends, which lost 5 bases and 8 bases, there was a span of 15 bases.

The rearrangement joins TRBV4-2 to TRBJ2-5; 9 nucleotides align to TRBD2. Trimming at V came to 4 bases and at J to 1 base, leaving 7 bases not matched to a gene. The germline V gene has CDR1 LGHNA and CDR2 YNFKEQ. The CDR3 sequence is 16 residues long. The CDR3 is CASSPAGTSSQETQYF. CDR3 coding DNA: TGTGCCAGCAGCCCGGCCGGGACTAGCAGCCAAGAGACCCAGTACTTC.

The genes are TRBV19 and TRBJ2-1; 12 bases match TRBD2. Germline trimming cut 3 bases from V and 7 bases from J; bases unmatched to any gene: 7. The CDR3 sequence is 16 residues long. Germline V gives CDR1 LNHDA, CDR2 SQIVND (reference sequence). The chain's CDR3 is CASSISSGRGNNEQFF. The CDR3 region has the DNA TGTGCCAGTAGTATTTCTAGCGGGAGGGGTAATAATGAGCAGTTCTTC.

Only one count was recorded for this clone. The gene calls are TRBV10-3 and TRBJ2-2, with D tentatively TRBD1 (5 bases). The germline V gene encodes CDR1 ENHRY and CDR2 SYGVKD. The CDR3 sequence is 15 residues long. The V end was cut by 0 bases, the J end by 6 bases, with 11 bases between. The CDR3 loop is CAISESGKGAGELFF. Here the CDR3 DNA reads TGTGCCATCAGTGAGTCGGGCAAAGGGGCCGGGGAGCTGTTTTTT.

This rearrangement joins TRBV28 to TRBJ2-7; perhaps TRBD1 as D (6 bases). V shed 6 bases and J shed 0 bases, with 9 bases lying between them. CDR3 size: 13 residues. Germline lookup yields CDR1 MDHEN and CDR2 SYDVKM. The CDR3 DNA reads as TGTGCCAGCAGGAAAGGGGGCTCCTACGAGCAGTACTTC. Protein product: CASRKGGSYEQYF.

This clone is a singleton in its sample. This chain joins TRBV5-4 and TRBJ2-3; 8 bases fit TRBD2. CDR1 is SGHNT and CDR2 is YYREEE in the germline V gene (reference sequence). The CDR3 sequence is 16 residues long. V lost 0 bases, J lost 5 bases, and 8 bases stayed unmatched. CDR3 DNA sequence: TGTGCCAGCAGCTTGGGATCCGGGAGGGCCAGAGATACGCAGTATTTT. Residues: CASSLGSGRARDTQYF.

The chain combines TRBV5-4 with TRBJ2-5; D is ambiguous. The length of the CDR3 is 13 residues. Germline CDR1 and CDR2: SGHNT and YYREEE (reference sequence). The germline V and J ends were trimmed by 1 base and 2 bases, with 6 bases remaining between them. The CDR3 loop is CASSLTVQETQYF. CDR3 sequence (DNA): TGTGCCAGCAGCTTGACAGTTCAAGAGACCCAGTACTTC.

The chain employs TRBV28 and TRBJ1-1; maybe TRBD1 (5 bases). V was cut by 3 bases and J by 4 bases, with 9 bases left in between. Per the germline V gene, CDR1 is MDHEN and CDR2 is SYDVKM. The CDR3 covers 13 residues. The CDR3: CASSFQGSTEAFF. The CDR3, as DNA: TGTGCCAGCAGTTTTCAGGGAAGCACTGAAGCTTTCTTT.

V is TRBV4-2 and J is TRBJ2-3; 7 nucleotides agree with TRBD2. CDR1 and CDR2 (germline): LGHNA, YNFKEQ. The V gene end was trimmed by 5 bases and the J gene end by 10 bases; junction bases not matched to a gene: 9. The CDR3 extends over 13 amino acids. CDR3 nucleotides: TGTGCCAGCAGCGAGAACCCGGGGGGTTCGCAGTATTTT. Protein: CASSENPGGSQYF.

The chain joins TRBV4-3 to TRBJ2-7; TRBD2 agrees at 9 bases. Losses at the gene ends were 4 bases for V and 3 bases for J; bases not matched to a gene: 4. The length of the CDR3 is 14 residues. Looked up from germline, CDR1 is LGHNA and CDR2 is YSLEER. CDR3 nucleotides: TGCGCCAGCAGCCGTGCGGGGGGGTTCTACGAGCAGTACTTC. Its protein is CASSRAGGFYEQYF.

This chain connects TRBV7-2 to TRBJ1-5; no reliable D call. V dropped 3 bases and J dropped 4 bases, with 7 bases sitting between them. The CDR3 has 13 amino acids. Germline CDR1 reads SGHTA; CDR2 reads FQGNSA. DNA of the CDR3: TGTGCCAGCAGCTTGTGGGCAAATCAGCCCCAGCATTTT. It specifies CASSLWANQPQHF.